What follows are 22 T cell receptor beta chains derived from one specimen sequenced in a study of tumor and adjacent non-tumor tissue in lung cancer. A modified ARM-PCR protocol with three rounds of nested PCR amplified TCRbeta. MiXCR, run by TCRdb on the multiplex PCR reads, gives a single entry per CDR3 protein. The top ten hold approximately 28% of the sample, which has more than 75,000 distinct CDR3 sequences, less than 85% seen once. The template was RNA from unsorted bulk tissue. More than 3 cm separated this lung sample from the edge of the tumor. Sequencing used distant non-tumor lung tissue. These TCRs come from a man in his sixties with small cell lung cancer.

The chain employs TRBV5-4 and TRBJ2-2; perhaps TRBD1 as D (8 bases). The CDR3 is 16 amino acids. V was pared by 4 bases and J by 8 bases, with 21 bases between. The germline V gene encodes CDR1 SGHNT and CDR2 YYREEE (reference sequence). The CDR3 sequence: CASSPCNRGGTGELFF. The DNA for the CDR3 is TGTGCCAGCAGCCCGTGCAACAGGGGGGGCACAGGGGAGCTGTTTTTT.

By share of the sample, this clonotype is large. The gene calls are TRBV11-2 and TRBJ2-5, with unresolved D. Germline-derived CDR1 and CDR2 are SGHAT and FQNNGV. V was trimmed by 1 base and J by 3 bases, leaving 6 bases between them. The CDR3 is 13 residues long. In nucleotides, the CDR3 is TGTGCCAGCAGCTTAGGGACCAAAGAGACCCAGTACTTC. This translates into CASSLGTKETQYF.

At least ten counts were recorded for this clonotype. The J gene is TRBJ1-1, the V gene TRBV6-5; 8 bases fit TRBD1. This CDR3 region has 17 residues. The junction had 13 bases not matched to a gene; V was cut back by 2 bases and J by 5 bases. The germline gives CDR1 MNHEY, CDR2 SVGAGI. DNA for the CDR3: TGTGCCAGCAGTTACGCCGCAGGGGGCCGTGGATGGACTGAAGCTTTCTTT. Protein sequence: CASSYAAGGRGWTEAFF.

To note about this clonotype: In this CDR3 the conserved last residue, phenylalanine or tryptophan, is missing, so a read error is likely. V usage is TRBV5-1 and J usage is TRBJ2-1; D perhaps matches TRBD2 (6 bases). This CDR3 spans 15 amino acids. The V gene's germline CDR1 is SGHRS and CDR2 YFSETQ. The CDR3 DNA sequence: TGCGCCAGTAGCTTGGGACTTACCATCTACAATGAGCAGTTCATC. Amino acids: CASSLGLTIYNEQFI.

This clonotype was counted a single time. This sequence joins TRBV6-6 and TRBJ1-5, with D unclear. This CDR3 is built from 14 residues. The ends were cut back, 5 bases at V and 8 bases at J, with 16 bases in the middle. The germline V gene encodes CDR1 MNHNY and CDR2 SVGAGI (reference sequence). This CDR3 reads CASSRYGGGKPQHF. The DNA for the CDR3 is TGTGCCAGCAGTCGGTATGGTGGAGGCAAGCCCCAGCATTTT.

Concerning this clonotype itself: Because the CDR3's place on the DNA is in doubt, the DNA is left out and the CDR3 is given as listed by TCRdb. The chain uses TRBV7-8 and TRBJ2-1; the D call in the table, TRBD2, was not verified against the DNA. The length of the CDR3 is 15 amino acids, counting both ends. The germline V gene encodes CDR1 SGHVS and CDR2 FQNEAQ. CDR3 sequence reads: CDSSWVAGGANEHFF.

This clonotype was seen ten or more times. The chain combines TRBV4-1 with TRBJ2-5; 7 bases map to TRBD2. CDR1 and CDR2 (germline): MGHRA, YSYEKL. The CDR3 has 16 residues. V was pared by 1 base and J by 2 bases, with 7 bases of the junction left unmatched. CDR3: CASSQGRPSGQETQYF. CDR3 in DNA: TGCGCCAGCAGCCAAGGTCGGCCTAGCGGACAAGAGACCCAGTACTTC.

The rearrangement uses TRBV14 and TRBJ2-5; D ambiguous. CDR1 and CDR2 from the germline V gene are SGHDN and FVKESK. V lost 3 bases and J 5 bases, leaving 10 bases between the germline ends. This CDR3 has 13 residues. CDR3 coding DNA: TGTGCCAGCAGCCACAATTTAAACGAGACCCAGTACTTC. Translated: CASSHNLNETQYF.

This clonotype was recorded at least ten times. The chain uses TRBV20-1 and TRBJ2-5, with D possibly being TRBD2 (6 bases). In germline, CDR1 is DFQATT, CDR2 SNEGSKA (reference sequence). V lost 1 base to trimming and J lost 2 bases, with 17 bases between them. CDR3 size: 16 residues. CDR3 region: CSARGVASALQETQYF. Here the CDR3 DNA reads TGCAGTGCTAGAGGGGTGGCTAGCGCTTTGCAAGAGACCCAGTACTTC.

Comments on this clonotype: This could be a read error, since a much larger clone is one nucleotide away. The J gene is TRBJ2-1, the V gene TRBV30, with 7 bases aligning to TRBD2. Germline V gives CDR1 GTSNPN, CDR2 SVGIG (reference sequence). The CDR3 is 16 amino acids. V lost 1 base to trimming and J lost 8 bases; unmatched junction nucleotides: 14. CDR3 in amino acids: CAWSDGRTSMYYEQFF. The DNA of the CDR3 is TGTGCCTGGAGTGATGGGCGGACTAGTATGTACTATGAGCAGTTCTTC. Full variable domain (rest looked up from reference TRBV30 and TRBJ2-1): SQTIHQWPATLVQPVGSPLSLECTVEGTSNPNLYWYRQAAGRGLQLLFYSVGIGQISSEVPQNLSASRPQDRQFILSSKKLLLSDSGFYLCAWSDGRTSMYYEQFFGPGTRLTVL.

The rearrangement uses TRBV10-3 and TRBJ2-7; 8 bases are a match to TRBD1. The CDR3 is made up of 14 amino acids. In germline, CDR1 is ENHRY, CDR2 SYGVKD. V trimming: 10 bases; J trimming: 7 bases; junction bases outside the gene matches: 15. CDR3 sequence reads: CANREPGQGDEQYV. CDR3 nucleotide sequence: TGTGCCAACCGGGAGCCCGGACAGGGAGATGAGCAGTACGTC.

Comments on this clonotype: This may come from a read error, since a much larger clone is one base off. This chain uses TRBV20-1 with TRBJ2-3, with D perhaps TRBD2 (7 bases). CDR1 and CDR2 (germline): DFQATT, SNEGSKA (reference sequence). The CDR3 covers 14 residues. Between the trimmed V and J ends, which lost 5 bases and 6 bases, there was a span of 18 bases. The chain's CDR3 is CSAGTRGGRDTQYF. The CDR3 DNA reads as TGCAGTGCTGGAACCCGCGGGGGCAGGGATACGCAGTATTTT.

Note on this clonotype: A read error may account for a junction end that differs from germline. The V and J genes are TRBV11-3 and TRBJ2-1; D is unresolved. This CDR3 contains 13 residues. From germline, CDR1 is SGHNT and CDR2 YENEEA. CDR3 in amino acids: CVSSAYTDNEQFF. In nucleotides, the CDR3 is TGTGTCAGCAGCGCGTACACCGACAATGAGCAGTTCTTC.

A note on this clonotype: It is likely a read error, because the conserved phenylalanine at the end of the CDR3 is missing. The chain uses TRBV11-3 and TRBJ2-1; D is unclear. The CDR3 consists of 13 residues. Trimming stripped 9 bases from V and 8 bases from J, with 17 bases between. The V gene's germline CDR1 is SGHNT and CDR2 YENEEA. The DNA of the CDR3 is TGTGCCAGTAGCACAAAGACTGAGGATGAGCAGTTCTTA. Protein product: CASSTKTEDEQFL.

This clonotype turned up a few times. This may be a read error: a much more frequent sequence differs by one nucleotide. The gene calls are TRBV5-6 and TRBJ1-1; D uncertain. CDR1 and CDR2 from the germline V gene are SGHDT and YYEEEE. The CDR3 totals 12 residues. The CDR3 region is CASSLARAEVFF. Written as DNA, the CDR3 is TGTGCCAGCAGCTTGGCCAGAGCGGAAGTTTTCTTT.

This clonotype was seen more than once but under ten times. A junction end diverges from the germline sequence, so it may reflect a read error. The V call is TRBV5-1, the J call TRBJ1-5; D is ambiguous. This CDR3 comprises 15 residues. CDR1 SGHRS and CDR2 YFSETQ come from the germline V gene. CDR3 nucleotide sequence: TGCGCCAGCAGCTTGGACGGTTCCACCGTGGAGCCCCAACATTTT. Amino acid sequence: CASSLDGSTVEPQHF.

In regard to this clonotype: A much larger clone sits a single nucleotide away, making a read error possible. The genes are TRBV5-1 and TRBJ2-1; tentatively, D is TRBD1 or TRBD2 (5 bases each). V was trimmed by 4 bases and J by 8 bases, leaving 13 bases between them. The CDR3 covers 13 residues. Germline V gene data show CDR1 as SGHRS and CDR2 as YFSETQ. CDR3 nucleotides: TGCGCCAGCAGCGGGCACGTGGGGGATGAGCAGTTCTTC. Its translation is CASSGHVGDEQFF.

This chain uses TRBV4-1 with TRBJ1-5; D is perhaps TRBD1 (6 bases). CDR1 is MGHRA, CDR2 YSYEKL, per germline. The CDR3 length is 13 residues. The CDR3 reads CTSSQGMTQPQHF. Here the CDR3 DNA reads TGCACTAGCAGCCAGGGGATGACTCAGCCCCAGCATTTT.

A note on this clonotype: One end of the junction varies from germline; a read error may be responsible. The chain is built from TRBV6-2 or TRBV6-3 and TRBJ2-3; D gene unclear. The CDR3 runs 14 residues. Germline V CDR1 and CDR2: MNHEY, SVGEGT. In DNA form, the CDR3 reads TGTGCCTGCAGTTACTCGACCAGCACAGATACACAGTATTTT. Its protein is CACSYSTSTDTQYF.

The chain links TRBV6-5 to TRBJ1-4; D not resolved. V was pared by 7 bases and J by 10 bases, with 25 bases between. This CDR3 comprises 16 residues. The germline V gene encodes CDR1 MNHEY and CDR2 SVGAGI. The CDR3 DNA reads TGTGCCAGCACCACTAAGAATTCAGCAACTAACGTAAAACTGTTTTTT. Translating gives CASTTKNSATNVKLFF.

With respect to this clonotype: It may be a read error: a sequence one base away is much more abundant. This chain connects TRBV30 to TRBJ1-2, with D tentatively TRBD1 (6 bases). Germline values: CDR1 GTSNPN, CDR2 SVGIG (reference sequence). This CDR3 has 13 residues. The CDR3 DNA is TGTGCCTGCCCCAAGGGGGATAAATGGGGCTGCACCTTC. Its protein is CACPKGDKWGCTF.

A remark on this clonotype: Since a much larger clone is just one base distant, this may be a read error. The chain combines TRBV28 with TRBJ1-2; TRBD1 matches 10 bases. V was pared by 5 bases and J by 6 bases, with 12 bases of the junction left unmatched. Looked up from germline, CDR1 is MDHEN and CDR2 is SYDVKM. The CDR3 length is 16 residues. The CDR3 DNA reads as TGTGCCAGCAGTCCCGGGACAGGGGAATTTGTAGATGGCTACACCTTC. Amino acid sequence: CASSPGTGEFVDGYTF.